The T cell receptor (beta chain) under discussion was sequenced for a study of T-cell reconstitution after alpha-beta-depleted transplantation in children. Points from the study as a whole: Fresh T-cell production supplied most of the T-cell counts and diversity seen one year after transplant.

V was trimmed by 2 bases and J by 3 bases, leaving 15 bases between them. CDR3 length equals 16 residues. Looked up from germline, CDR1 is SGHRS and CDR2 is YFSETQ. During its preparation, the TCRbeta library received unique molecular identifiers. TCRdb fed the PCR reads into MiXCR, producing one record per CDR3 protein. The profile shows 77,000 or so distinct CDR3 sequences, 15% to 20% of them singletons. This clonotype was observed a few times. What it binds is unknown. The V gene is TRBV5-1, the J gene TRBJ2-1; D tentatively reads TRBD1 or TRBD2 (5 bases each). The sequence was collected from a male patient aged 2-9 years who had a stem cell transplant for acute lymphoblastic leukemia, so the T cells may come from the graft donor. Here the sequenced sample was PBMCs, mostly from graft donor cells, taken 360 days after TCRalphabeta/CD19-depleted stem cell transplant. In nucleotides, the CDR3 is TGCGCCAGCAGCTTCCAACCGGGGCCTTTCTACAATGAGCAGTTCTTC. This translates into CASSFQPGPFYNEQFF.